The rows below give T cell receptor beta chains drawn from one sample of a study of T cell changes during pregnancy in multiple sclerosis. Sequenced by immunoSEQ multiplex PCR; TCRdb stores in-frame clones only, minus some. The sample records about 110,000 clones, 85% to 95% being singletons. Sequenced material: peripheral blood, taken after pregnancy. The origin of the receptors is a female donor with multiple sclerosis, enrolled in a pregnancy study. The CDR3 runs from the conserved cysteine through the conserved F or W. The D gene is left open where the match is weak. Not every row has a clone size; where given, it reads once, few, many or a size class.

abundance,v_gene,j_gene,d_gene,CDR3nt,CDR3aa
-,TRBV4-1,TRBJ2-2,TRBD2,TGCGCCAGCAGCCCAACCGGGACTAGCGGAGCGGGCACCGGGGAGCTGTTTTTT,CASSPTGTSGAGTGELFF
-,TRBV30,TRBJ2-7,-,TGTGCCTGGAGGCCAGGGGTCCTTTACGAGCAGTACTTC,CAWRPGVLYEQYF
once,TRBV19,TRBJ1-5,TRBD1,TGTGCCAGTAGTCCTCAGGGGGCTAATCAGCCCCAGCATTTT,CASSPQGANQPQHF
-,TRBV6-5,TRBJ1-1,-,TGTGCCAGCAGCAACCTATGGAGAAACACTGAAGCTTTCTTT,CASSNLWRNTEAFF
-,TRBV5-6,TRBJ1-2,-,TGTGCCAGCAGCTCCCGAGGAACGGGGGGCGACTATGGCTACACCTTC,CASSSRGTGGDYGYTF
-,TRBV7-9,TRBJ2-1,-,TGTGCCAGCAGCTTAGGATTCGGCTCCTACAATGAGCAGTTCTTC,CASSLGFGSYNEQFF
-,TRBV2,TRBJ1-3,-,TGTGCCAGCAGTGAATATGACCAGGTTTCTGGAAACACCATATATTTT,CASSEYDQVSGNTIYF
-,TRBV28,TRBJ2-5,-,TGTGCCAGCAGTTTCGTGGGACAACAAGAGACCCAGTACTTC,CASSFVGQQETQYF
-,TRBV29-1,TRBJ2-1,TRBD2,TGCAGCGTCGGGACGCCGGGACTAGCGGGAGTATATAGGTCCTACAATGAGCAGTTCTTC,CSVGTPGLAGVYRSYNEQFF
few,TRBV11-2,TRBJ1-1,-,TGTGCCAGCAGCTTAGGCCCGAGGTTGAACACTGAAGCTTTCTTT,CASSLGPRLNTEAFF
-,TRBV27,TRBJ1-4,-,TGTGCCAGCAGTATACAGGGCTCAAATGAAAAACTGTTTTTT,CASSIQGSNEKLFF
-,TRBV9,TRBJ1-2,-,TGTGCCAGCAGCCCTACGGACGGGAATGGCTACACCTTC,CASSPTDGNGYTF
-,TRBV5-1,TRBJ2-2,-,TGCGCCAGCAGCTTTGGGGGACTTCCGAACACCGGGGAGCTGTTTTTT,CASSFGGLPNTGELFF
-,TRBV27,TRBJ2-7,TRBD1,TGTGCCAGCAGTATATTGTCAGGACAGGGGGCGCATCCCACGAGCTCCTACGAGCAGTACTTC,CASSILSGQGAHPTSSYEQYF
-,TRBV19,TRBJ1-1,TRBD1,TGTGCCAGTAGCCCTCTCAGGGGGACTGAAGCTTTCTTT,CASSPLRGTEAFF
-,TRBV9,TRBJ2-7,-,TGTGCCAGCAGCGTTATAGGAGGGACCGAAAGCGAGCAGTACTTC,CASSVIGGTESEQYF
-,TRBV5-1,TRBJ1-3,-,TGCGCCAGCAGCACGGACCCCCAGGGGCTTGCTGGAAACACCATATATTTT,CASSTDPQGLAGNTIYF
-,TRBV5-1,TRBJ2-1,TRBD2,TGCGCCAGCAGCTTAGGACTAGCGGGGGGGTTTCGGTTCTTC,CASSLGLAGGFRFF
-,TRBV4-1,TRBJ2-7,TRBD1,TGCGCCAGCAGCCAAGAAGACAGGGGCTGGGGCGAGCAGTACTTC,CASSQEDRGWGEQYF
-,TRBV21-1,TRBJ2-2,-,TGTGCCAGCAGCAAAGGGACTAGCGGGGGTAACACCGGGGAGCTGTTTTTT,CASSKGTSGGNTGELFF
-,TRBV5-6,TRBJ1-2,-,TGTGCCAGCAGACAGGGACGACCTAACTATGGCTACACCTTC,CASRQGRPNYGYTF
once,TRBV19,TRBJ1-1,-,TGTGCCAGTACCAACACAGGGCGGAACACTGAAGCTTTCTTT,CASTNTGRNTEAFF
-,TRBV7-6,TRBJ2-1,TRBD2,TGTGCCAGCAGCTTAGGAATTAGCGGGATAGTAAATGAGCAGTTCTTC,CASSLGISGIVNEQFF
-,TRBV7-3,TRBJ2-2,TRBD2,TGTGCCAGCAGCCCCGCGGCCGCGGGAGGCGTCACCGGGGAGCTGTTTTTT,CASSPAAAGGVTGELFF
-,TRBV18,TRBJ2-3,-,TGTGCCAGCTCACGACCAGGGGCAGATACGCAGTATTTT,CASSRPGADTQYF
-,TRBV5-5,TRBJ2-5,TRBD2,TGTGCCAGCAGCTTGACGGGGGGGTTAGAGACCCAGTACTTC,CASSLTGGLETQYF
-,TRBV2,TRBJ2-5,-,TGTGCCAGCAGGTCAGGAAGGGGAGAGACCCAGTACTTC,CASRSGRGETQYF
-,TRBV20-1,TRBJ2-7,-,TGCAGTGCGAGCCACCCCCGGCAGTACTTC,CSASHPRQYF
-,TRBV4-2,TRBJ2-7,-,TGTGCCAGCAGCCCCCAGGGGCAGGATAGCTCCTACGAGCAGTACTTC,CASSPQGQDSSYEQYF
-,TRBV7-7,TRBJ2-1,TRBD1,TGTGCCAGCAGCTTACGGCCGGGACAGGGTTCGTATGAGCAGTTCTTC,CASSLRPGQGSYEQFF
-,TRBV10-3,TRBJ1-1,TRBD1,TGTGCCATCAGTGACCCCCCGACAGGGATGAACACTGAAGCTTTCTTT,CAISDPPTGMNTEAFF
-,TRBV5-1,TRBJ2-2,TRBD1,TGCGCCAGCACCCACGACAGGGTCAACACCGGGGAGCTGTTTTTT,CASTHDRVNTGELFF
-,TRBV6-1,TRBJ2-5,TRBD2,TGTGCCAGCAGTGAGATAGCGGGGGGACAAGAGACCCAGTACTTC,CASSEIAGGQETQYF
-,TRBV9,TRBJ1-6,-,TGTGCCAGCAGCGTAGCGGCAGGGGTGGGAAATTCACCCCTCCACTTT,CASSVAAGVGNSPLHF
-,TRBV19,TRBJ1-5,-,TGTGCCAGTAGTACCTCGAGTGGGCCCCAGCATTTT,CASSTSSGPQHF
-,TRBV28,TRBJ2-2,TRBD1,TGTGCCAGCAGTACAGGGGGCAAAGCCGGGGAGCTGTTTTTT,CASSTGGKAGELFF
-,TRBV9,TRBJ1-4,TRBD1,TGTGCCAGCAGCAGCCGACAGGGGACTAATGAAAAACTGTTTTTT,CASSSRQGTNEKLFF
few,TRBV5-1,TRBJ2-2,TRBD1,TGCGCCAGCAGCAAAACTTTGGGACAGGTGAACACCGGGGAGCTGTTTTTT,CASSKTLGQVNTGELFF
-,TRBV5-4,TRBJ1-1,-,TGTGCCAGCAGCTTGGGTCAGATGAACACTGAAGCTTTCTTT,CASSLGQMNTEAFF
few,TRBV7-9,TRBJ1-2,-,TGTGCCAGCAGCCCGCTGGAGGGTGGCTACACCTTC,CASSPLEGGYTF
-,TRBV9,TRBJ1-1,-,TGTGCCAGCACCGCGGTAGGAGAGAACACTGAAGCTTTCTTT,CASTAVGENTEAFF
-,TRBV25-1,TRBJ1-1,-,TGTGCCAGCAGTGCAGGGGAGCGCAATGAAGCTTTCTTT,CASSAGERNEAFF
-,TRBV5-1,TRBJ2-2,-,TGCGCCAGCAGCTTGGCGTGGGGGCTCGACGGGGAGCTGTTTTTT,CASSLAWGLDGELFF
once,TRBV5-1,TRBJ2-7,TRBD2,TGCGCCAGCAGCCAGCAAGGAGGGACTAGCGGCTACGAGCAGTACTTC,CASSQQGGTSGYEQYF
-,TRBV7-9,TRBJ2-3,-,TGTGCCAGCAGCTTAGCAGGGCAGCCAGGGGCAGATACGCAGTATTTT,CASSLAGQPGADTQYF
-,TRBV5-6,TRBJ1-4,TRBD1,TGTGCCAGCAGCTCCTACAGGACAGGGACCACAACTAATGAAAAACTGTTTTTT,CASSSYRTGTTTNEKLFF
-,TRBV19,TRBJ1-1,-,TGTGCCAGTAGGCACCCCGGACAGTCCGAAGCTTTCTTT,CASRHPGQSEAFF
-,TRBV9,TRBJ2-3,-,TGTGCCAGCAGCGAGGAGGGCCGTGGCGCAGATACGCAGTATTTT,CASSEEGRGADTQYF
-,TRBV28,TRBJ1-4,TRBD1,TGTGCCAGCAGCCGACAGGGAGGCGGTGAAAAACTGTTTTTT,CASSRQGGGEKLFF
-,TRBV7-3,TRBJ2-1,-,TGTGCCAGCAGCCCCATAATGGCTGCCACCTACAATGAGCAGTTCTTC,CASSPIMAATYNEQFF
-,TRBV28,TRBJ2-7,-,TGTGCCGGAGGGATCGACAGGGTCCCCTTC,CAGGIDRVPF
-,TRBV6-1,TRBJ1-5,TRBD1,TGTGCCAGCTACCGGGACAGGGGTGGCAATCAGCCCCAGCATTTT,CASYRDRGGNQPQHF
-,TRBV4-1,TRBJ1-1,-,TGCGCCAGCAGCCAAGATAGGGCAGGGTGGACTGAAGCTTTCTTT,CASSQDRAGWTEAFF
-,TRBV20-1,TRBJ1-2,-,TGCAGTGCTAGGGGGCAACCGGGCTACACCTTC,CSARGQPGYTF